The 30 T cell receptor beta chains given below trace back to one sample, sequenced in a study of blood T cell repertoires in COVID-19. The repertoire was sequenced with immunoSEQ multiplex PCR; TCRdb's copy has only in-frame clones and lacks some. Altogether some 200,000 clones are present, 88% being singletons, with the ten largest covering about 1.7%. The sequenced sample was peripheral blood. These receptor sequences come from a man aged 65 to 85 with acute or convalescent COVID-19.

The CDR3 bases are TGTGCCAGCAGTCACAGACCGGGACAGGGGAACACTGAAGCTTTCTTT. This sequence encodes CASSHRPGQGNTEAFF. V and J are TRBV28 and TRBJ1-1; 9 nucleotides line up with TRBD1. Trimming removed 5 bases from V and 1 base from J; junction bases left unmatched: 8. The CDR3 is made up of 16 amino acids. Germline CDR1 reads MDHEN; CDR2 reads SYDVKM.

This clone was recorded once. This chain uses TRBV6-2 or TRBV6-3 with TRBJ2-5; 7 bases line up with TRBD2. The CDR3 length is 17 residues. Germline CDR1 is MNHEY and CDR2 is SVGEGT. V trimming: 2 bases; J trimming: 2 bases; junction bases outside the gene matches: 11. The CDR3 DNA sequence: TGTGCCAGCAGTTACGGGTCGCGGGAGCCCTATCAAGAGACCCAGTACTTC. It codes for CASSYGSREPYQETQYF.

The chain carries TRBV5-4 and TRBJ2-1; tentative D call: TRBD2 (5 bases). V was trimmed by 2 bases and J by 8 bases, leaving 8 bases between them. The CDR3 runs 12 residues. Germline V gene data show CDR1 as SGHNT and CDR2 as YYREEE (reference sequence). CDR3 nucleotide sequence: TGTGCCAGCAGCTTTAATAGCGATGAGCAGTTCTTC. Encoded protein: CASSFNSDEQFF.

The gene calls are TRBV4-1 and TRBJ2-5; tentative D call: TRBD2 (6 bases). Germline V lookup: CDR1 MGHRA, CDR2 YSYEKL. The CDR3 sequence is 15 residues long. Trimming took off 1 base at V and 4 bases at J, with 13 bases between the two ends. This CDR3 reads CASSQVSLAGETQYF. CDR3 nucleotide sequence: TGCGCCAGCAGCCAAGTTTCACTAGCAGGAGAGACCCAGTACTTC.

The J gene is TRBJ2-2, the V gene TRBV5-1, with a tentative D call TRBD1 (6 bases). The length of the CDR3 is 16 residues. CDR1 is SGHRS and CDR2 is YFSETQ in the germline V gene. The V end was cut by 4 bases, the J end by 4 bases, with 17 bases between. The CDR3 sequence: CASSPTTGYSTGELFF. CDR3 nucleotide sequence: TGCGCCAGCAGCCCAACAACAGGGTATAGCACCGGGGAGCTGTTTTTT.

V usage is TRBV19 and J usage is TRBJ2-1, with TRBD1 identical over 7 bases. Germline assignment: CDR1 LNHDA and CDR2 SQIVND (reference sequence). Trimming cost V 6 bases and J 0 bases; bases outside gene matches: 5. The CDR3 loop spans 15 amino acids. The DNA for the CDR3 is TGTGCCAGTAGCACGGACAGGCTCTCCTACAATGAGCAGTTCTTC. It codes for CASSTDRLSYNEQFF.

This clone was counted between two and nine times. J is TRBJ1-6 and V is TRBV7-2; no clear D gene. The CDR3 length is 13 residues. V was cut by 3 bases and J by 9 bases, with 9 bases left in between. Germline CDR1 is SGHTA and CDR2 is FQGNSA. The CDR3 spells CASSLVEVSPLHF. CDR3 nucleotide sequence: TGTGCCAGCAGCTTGGTTGAGGTTTCACCCCTCCACTTT.

The rearrangement links TRBV24-1 to TRBJ2-2, with a weak D call TRBD1 (5 bases). Per the germline V gene, CDR1 is KGHDR and CDR2 is SFDVKD. V was pared by 7 bases and J by 4 bases, with 18 bases between. The CDR3 totals 16 residues. CDR3 DNA: TGTGCCACCAGCCCCTCAGGGTTCTCAGCCACCGGGGAGCTGTTTTTT. Protein: CATSPSGFSATGELFF.

The rearrangement joins TRBV6-2 or TRBV6-3 to TRBJ1-2, with unresolved D. V shed 4 bases and J shed 3 bases, with 3 bases lying between them. Germline V gene sequence: CDR1 MNHEY, CDR2 SVGEGT. The CDR3 is 11 residues long. CDR3 sequence reads: CASSSDYGYTF. CDR3 DNA: TGTGCCAGCAGTTCAGACTATGGCTACACCTTC.

The chain links TRBV6-5 to TRBJ2-7, with D perhaps TRBD2 (5 bases). The CDR3 covers 14 residues. Deletions cut 8 bases from V and 2 bases from J, with 16 bases between. Germline CDR1 is MNHEY and CDR2 is SVGAGI. The CDR3 reads CASRRTLVTYEQYF. As DNA, the CDR3 is TGTGCCAGCCGACGGACTCTGGTAACCTACGAGCAGTACTTC.

The chain employs TRBV7-8 and TRBJ2-4; weak D call: TRBD2 (6 bases). The CDR3 has 13 residues. Between the trimmed V and J ends, which lost 1 base and 6 bases, there was a span of 7 bases. CDR1 and CDR2 from the germline V gene are SGHVS and FQNEAQ. The CDR3 spells CASSLERVNIQYF. In nucleotides, the CDR3 is TGTGCCAGCAGCTTAGAGCGGGTAAACATTCAGTACTTC.

The chain has TRBV19 and TRBJ1-3, with 7 bases identical to TRBD1. Germline loops: CDR1 LNHDA, CDR2 SQIVND (reference sequence). Unmatched junction bases numbered 6, after V lost 10 bases and J lost 0 bases. The CDR3 totals 14 residues. CDR3 protein: CATESGGSGNTIYF. The CDR3 DNA reads as TGTGCCACCGAGTCAGGGGGCTCTGGAAACACCATATATTTT.

The chain uses TRBV19 and TRBJ1-3; D uncertain. Germline CDR1 is LNHDA and CDR2 is SQIVND (reference sequence). The V end was cut by 3 bases, the J end by 9 bases, with 12 bases between. The CDR3 extends over 13 amino acids. The CDR3 DNA follows: TGTGCCAGTAGTATTAGCCGGGATGGCACCATATATTTT. Translated: CASSISRDGTIYF.

This sequence joins TRBV18 and TRBJ2-2, with 8 positions matching TRBD1. Germline lookup yields CDR1 KGHSH and CDR2 LQKENI. J gave up 4 bases and V 0 bases, and 4 bases lay outside the gene matches. The CDR3 length is 16 residues. The CDR3 protein is CASSPPNRGVTGELFF. As DNA, the CDR3 is TGTGCCAGCTCACCACCGAACAGGGGGGTCACCGGGGAGCTGTTTTTT.

This clone appeared once. The gene calls are TRBV6-5 and TRBJ2-1, with a tentative D call TRBD1 (5 bases). Germline V lookup: CDR1 MNHEY, CDR2 SVGAGI. The germline V and J ends were trimmed by 2 bases and 9 bases, with 17 bases remaining between them. The CDR3 totals 15 residues. Here the CDR3 reads CASSYVTRVRGEQFF. CDR3 DNA: TGTGCCAGCAGTTACGTAACGCGAGTTAGGGGTGAGCAGTTCTTC.

The chain links TRBV6-6 to TRBJ2-7; TRBD1 agrees at 9 bases. With 2 bases clipped from V and 6 bases from J, the junction kept 5 bases outside the gene matches. The CDR3 runs 14 residues. Germline loops: CDR1 MNHNY, CDR2 SVGAGI (reference sequence). CDR3 bases: TGTGCCAGCAGTTACGGACAGGGGCATACCGAGCAGTACTTC. It is translated as CASSYGQGHTEQYF.

CDR3 coding DNA: TGTGCCAGCAGCATGACAGGGGAGACCTACAATGAGCAGTTCTTC. This translates into CASSMTGETYNEQFF. V gene TRBV6-5 combines with J gene TRBJ2-1; 8 bases are shared with TRBD1. Germline V gene data show CDR1 as MNHEY and CDR2 as SVGAGI. V trimming: 6 bases; J trimming: 2 bases; junction bases outside the gene matches: 6. There are 15 residues in the CDR3.

V usage is TRBV6-5 and J usage is TRBJ1-1, with TRBD1 as a possible D gene (5 bases). CDR1 and CDR2 from the germline V gene are MNHEY and SVGAGI. This CDR3 is built from 13 residues. V lost 6 bases to trimming and J lost 4 bases, with 12 bases between them. CDR3: CASSLLGATEAFF. The CDR3 coding sequence is TGTGCCAGCAGCCTCCTTGGGGCCACTGAAGCTTTCTTT.

This clone was recorded once. In DNA form, the CDR3 reads TGTGCCAGCAGTTACCCCCAGCGGGTAAACACTGAAGCTTTCTTT. Residues: CASSYPQRVNTEAFF. The gene calls are TRBV6-6 and TRBJ1-1; D unclear. V dropped 2 bases and J dropped 2 bases, with 12 bases sitting between them. Germline V lookup: CDR1 MNHNY, CDR2 SVGAGI (reference sequence). The CDR3 runs 15 residues.

The chain recombines TRBV7-8 with TRBJ2-1; 7 bases fit TRBD1. The CDR3 length is 15 residues. The germline CDR1 and CDR2 sequences are SGHVS and FQNEAQ. V lost 5 bases to trimming and J lost 4 bases; unmatched junction nucleotides: 8. The CDR3 nucleotides read TGTGCCAGCAGCGGTGGGGGACAGCCTTACAATGAGCAGTTCTTC. Translation gives CASSGGGQPYNEQFF.

The V call is TRBV5-1, the J call TRBJ2-1, with TRBD2 matching over 11 bases. Germline V CDR1 and CDR2: SGHRS, YFSETQ. The CDR3 covers 14 residues. The junction had 7 bases not matched to a gene; V was cut back by 4 bases and J by 10 bases. CDR3 nucleotides: TGCGCCAGCAGCCGTTCGACTAGCGGGAACGAGCAGTTCTTC. Protein: CASSRSTSGNEQFF.

The chain employs TRBV19 and TRBJ1-4; TRBD1 matches 7 bases. V lost 3 bases and J lost 6; bases outside the gene matches: 13. The germline CDR1 and CDR2 sequences are LNHDA and SQIVND (reference sequence). The CDR3 runs 17 residues. Here the CDR3 DNA reads TGTGCCAGTAGTATGTGGTACAGGGGTCCTCCTCATGAAAAACTGTTTTTT. It codes for CASSMWYRGPPHEKLFF.

V is TRBV3-1 (or the pseudogene TRBV3-2) and J is TRBJ2-1; TRBD1 aligns across 9 bases. Losses at the gene ends were 1 base for V and 6 bases for J; bases not matched to a gene: 1. Germline V gives CDR1 LGHDT, CDR2 YNNKEL (reference sequence). The CDR3 contains 14 residues. The CDR3 region is CASSQGTGANEQFF. DNA of the CDR3: TGTGCCAGCAGCCAAGGGACAGGGGCCAATGAGCAGTTCTTC.

The chain is built from TRBV19 and TRBJ2-4, with 12 bases aligning to TRBD1. J lost 6 bases, V lost 5 bases, and 11 bases had no gene match. The CDR3 length is 17 residues. From germline, CDR1 is LNHDA and CDR2 SQIVND (reference sequence). CDR3 bases: TGTGCCAGTAGTCCCTCCCCGGGACAGGGGGCGAGAAACATTCAGTACTTC. Translation gives CASSPSPGQGARNIQYF.

This clone was detected only a few times. The V gene is TRBV7-9, the J gene TRBJ1-2, with 9 bases that match TRBD1. The CDR3 has 13 amino acids. Unmatched junction bases numbered 7, after V lost 10 bases and J lost 4 bases. From germline, CDR1 is SEHNR and CDR2 FQNEAQ (reference sequence). DNA of the CDR3: TGTGCCATTACAGGGGGCGAGAGCTATGGCTACACCTTC. It translates to CAITGGESYGYTF.

Concerning this clone itself: At the DNA level, this CDR3 is encoded by other sequences in the same sample as well. The chain links TRBV19 to TRBJ1-5; D unclear. This CDR3 contains 13 residues. CDR1 and CDR2 (germline): LNHDA, SQIVND (reference sequence). Trimming left V 0 bases short and J 5 bases short, with 5 bases between. CDR3 loop: CASSIDADQPQHF. The CDR3 nucleotides read TGTGCCAGTAGTATAGATGCGGATCAGCCCCAGCATTTT.

The rearrangement uses TRBV19 and TRBJ2-1, with D perhaps matching TRBD1 (7 bases). From germline, CDR1 is LNHDA and CDR2 SQIVND (reference sequence). This CDR3 is built from 16 residues. Trimming stripped 2 bases from V and 2 bases from J, with 13 bases between. The CDR3 protein is CASSIRGRGAYNEQFF. The CDR3 DNA follows: TGTGCCAGTAGTATACGAGGCAGGGGGGCCTACAATGAGCAGTTCTTC.

V and J are TRBV7-9 and TRBJ1-4; TRBD1 aligns across 8 bases. The germline V gene encodes CDR1 SEHNR and CDR2 FQNEAQ (reference sequence). The CDR3 has 15 amino acids. The V segment lost 5 bases and the J segment 7 bases; nucleotides outside the gene matches: 9. The CDR3 sequence: CASSGYRGSGEKLFF. CDR3 in DNA: TGTGCCAGCAGCGGATACAGGGGGTCTGGTGAAAAACTGTTTTTT.

In its sample, this clone was seen once. The chain links TRBV7-2 to TRBJ1-4; no clear D. The V end lost 0 bases, the J end lost 7 bases, and 15 bases lay between the germline ends. In germline, CDR1 is SGHTA, CDR2 FQGNSA. The CDR3 contains 16 residues. The CDR3 bases are TGTGCCAGCAGCTTAGCGGGTCCACCTCGCGGTGAAAAACTGTTTTTT. It codes for CASSLAGPPRGEKLFF.

V and J are TRBV7-2 and TRBJ2-3; the D is unclear. This CDR3 has 14 residues. CDR1 and CDR2 (germline): SGHTA, FQGNSA. V gave up 6 bases and J gave up 0 bases, with 10 bases separating them. CDR3 sequence: CASRQSYSTDTQYF. For the CDR3, the DNA is TGTGCCAGCAGGCAATCCTATAGCACAGATACGCAGTATTTT.